This TCR beta chain was found in a study of regulatory and conventional T cells in RAG deficiency. TCRdb keeps only in-frame clones here, not all; method: immunoSEQ multiplex PCR. In the table there are tens of thousands of clones, around nine tenths of which are singletons. This sample also belongs to another study, concerning regulatory T cells. In that study: The PCR used 52 TRBV and 13 TRBJ primers.

The sequence was collected from a human donor in good health. The specimen was CD8+ T cells sorted from blood.

For the CDR3, the DNA is TGCGCCAGCAGCCACGCCATCGGGGGCGACGGGCAAGAGACCCAGTACTTC. Protein product: CASSHAIGGDGQETQYF. The chain recombines TRBV4-1 with TRBJ2-5; tentatively, D is TRBD1 or TRBD2 (6 bases each). Germline V gene data show CDR1 as MGHRA and CDR2 as YSYEKL. Trimming removed 3 bases at V and 2 bases at J, with 19 bases between. The CDR3 length is 17 residues.